This T cell receptor beta chain was sequenced in a study of CD8+CD57+ T cells in acquired aplastic anemia. The wider study: Average DNA yield from sorted CD4+ and CD8+ cells was about 3 ug.

Genomic DNA provided the template from which TCR beta VDJ and CDR3 profiles were obtained. TCRdb passed the reads through MiXCR, listing each CDR3 protein once. The sample includes around 140,000 distinct CDR3 sequences, 41% of them seen just once. General study results and limits: Overlapping CD8+ CDR3 repertoires of patients and controls contained twenty-nine shared sequences.

CDR3 length: 14 residues. Trimming pared 3 bases from V and 5 bases from J, leaving 8 bases between. This clonotype was seen at least ten times. Its antigen is not identified. This chain links TRBV12-3 or TRBV12-4 with TRBJ1-6; D is unresolved. Specimen: sorted CD4+, CD8+, or CD8+CD57+ T cells (not recorded which) from PBMCs. This TCR derives from a human donor in good health, serving as a control. The CDR3 protein is CASSFRGNNSPLHF. The CDR3 bases are TGTGCCAGCAGTTTTCGGGGTAATAATTCACCCCTCCACTTT.